This entry is about one T cell receptor beta chain. The data derive from a study of blood T cell repertoires in COVID-19. Whole-study context: Whether acute or convalescent, the COVID-19 samples came from the United States, Italy and Spain. PBMCs, B-cell-depleted T cells, or T cells were the source of the cDNA or gDNA that made up the material.

Trimming took 6 bases from V and 7 from J, leaving 22 bases between them. The CDR3 contains 16 residues. Germline-derived CDR1 and CDR2 are SNHLY and FYNNEI. Enrolled during active infection, Seattle patients were then followed longitudinally. How the authors handled the data: Amplifying reference gene primers gave estimates of nucleated cell counts. Generated by immunoSEQ multiplex PCR, the TCRdb table keeps only in-frame clones and is missing some. V and J calls and clone size are those listed in that table; D and trimming were worked out from the DNA. The sample includes 150,000 or so clones, around 85% of them seen just once.

The sample taken for sequencing was peripheral blood. The clonotype originates from a man aged 60 to 75 with COVID-19, enrolled during active disease. V is TRBV2 and J is TRBJ2-4; D perhaps matches TRBD2 (5 bases). The CDR3 DNA reads as TGTGCCAGCAGCGAGCCCGGACTTCGGGTGGGGAACATTCAGTACTTC. Translation gives CASSEPGLRVGNIQYF.